Listed here are 6 T cell receptor beta chains from one sample, sequenced in a study of radiation and T cells in renal cell carcinoma. Profiling relied on immunoSEQ multiplex PCR, and the TCRdb table lists in-frame clones only, not all of them. The table shows some 95,000 clones, with about 88% occurring only once. The sample's time point: baseline pretreatment blood. The treatment was: 15 Gy SBRT to primary tumor, nephrectomy 4 weeks later. The sample here was blood, taken from a patient whose treatment included radiotherapy and nephrectomy. Receptors were obtained from a man aged 50 to 60 with renal cell carcinoma.

The V gene is TRBV7-6, the J gene TRBJ2-3; 12 bases agree with TRBD2. V gave up 5 bases and J gave up 6 bases; unmatched junction bases: 6. Looked up from germline, CDR1 is SGHVS and CDR2 is FNYEAQ. This CDR3 contains 15 residues. The CDR3, as DNA: TGTGCCAGCAGCCCCCCTAGCGGGAGGGGGGATACGCAGTATTTT. Its translation is CASSPPSGRGDTQYF. Together with reference TRBV7-6 and TRBJ2-3, the CDR3 gives the full variable domain: GAGVSQSPRYKVTKRGQDVALRCDPISGHVSLYWYRQALGQGPEFLTYFNYEAQQDKSGLPNDRFSAERPEGSISTLTIQRTEQRDSAMYRCASSPPSGRGDTQYFGPGTRLTVL.

This chain connects TRBV5-1 to TRBJ2-5, with 7 bases matching TRBD1. V dropped 0 bases and J dropped 2; count of bases not matched to a gene: 7. This CDR3 comprises 16 residues. From germline, CDR1 is SGHRS and CDR2 YFSETQ. CDR3 region: CASSLVAGGVQETQYF. The CDR3 DNA reads TGCGCCAGCAGCTTGGTGGCAGGGGGAGTTCAAGAGACCCAGTACTTC. The full variable domain, completed using reference TRBV5-1 and TRBJ2-5, is KAGVTQTPRYLIKTRGQQVTLSCSPISGHRSVSWYQQTPGQGLQFLFEYFSETQRNKGNFPGRFSGRQFSNSRSEMNVSTLELGDSALYLCASSLVAGGVQETQYFGPGTRLLVL.

The rearrangement uses TRBV18 and TRBJ2-7; tentatively, D is TRBD2 (6 bases). The CDR3 runs to 13 residues. Looked up from germline, CDR1 is KGHSH and CDR2 is LQKENI. The germline V and J ends were trimmed by 2 bases and 3 bases, with 8 bases remaining between them. CDR3 DNA sequence: TGTGCCAGCTCACCAACTAGCAACTACGAGCAGTACTTC. Protein: CASSPTSNYEQYF.

This chain joins TRBV4-1 and TRBJ2-3, with unresolved D. CDR1 MGHRA and CDR2 YSYEKL come from the germline V gene. This CDR3 contains 14 residues. Trimming left V 6 bases short and J 6 bases short, with 16 bases between. Written as DNA, the CDR3 is TGCGCCAGCAGTCTAGGCGATCCTGTGGATACGCAGTATTTT. It is translated as CASSLGDPVDTQYF.

The chain has TRBV6-4 and TRBJ2-7; D is possibly TRBD1 (5 bases). The CDR3 contains 16 residues. V dropped 6 bases and J dropped 3 bases, with 21 bases sitting between them. Germline V gene data show CDR1 as MRHNA and CDR2 as SNTAGT. The CDR3 here is CASRGHPGKRVYEQYF. DNA of the CDR3: TGTGCCAGCAGAGGACACCCTGGAAAACGAGTCTACGAGCAGTACTTC.

Only a few counts were recorded for this clone. The chain is built from TRBV2 and TRBJ1-2, with 9 positions matching TRBD1. Losses at the gene ends were 6 bases for V and 8 bases for J; bases not matched to a gene: 7. Germline CDR1 reads SNHLY; CDR2 reads FYNNEI. The length of the CDR3 is 13 residues. DNA of the CDR3: TGTGCCAGCAGCTGGGACAGGGCGCAGGGCTACACCTTC. Protein: CASSWDRAQGYTF.